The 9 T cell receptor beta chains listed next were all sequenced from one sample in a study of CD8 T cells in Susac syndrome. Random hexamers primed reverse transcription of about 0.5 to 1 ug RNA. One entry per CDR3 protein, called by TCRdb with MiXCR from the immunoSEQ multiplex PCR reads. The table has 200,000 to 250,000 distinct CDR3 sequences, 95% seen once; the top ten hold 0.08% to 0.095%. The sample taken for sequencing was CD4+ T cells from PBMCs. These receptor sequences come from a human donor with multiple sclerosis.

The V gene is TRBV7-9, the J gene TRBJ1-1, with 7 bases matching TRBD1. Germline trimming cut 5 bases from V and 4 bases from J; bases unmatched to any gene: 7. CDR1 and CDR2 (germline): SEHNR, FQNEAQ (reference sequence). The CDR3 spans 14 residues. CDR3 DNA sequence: TGTGCCAGCAGCACCGCAGGGGGGAGCACTGAAGCTTTCTTT. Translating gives CASSTAGGSTEAFF.

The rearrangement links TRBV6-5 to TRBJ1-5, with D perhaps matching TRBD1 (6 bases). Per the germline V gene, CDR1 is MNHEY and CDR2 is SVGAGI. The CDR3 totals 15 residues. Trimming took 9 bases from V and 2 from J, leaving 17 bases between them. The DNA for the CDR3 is TGTGCCAGGACGATGAACAGGGTCCGCAATCAGCCCCAGCATTTT. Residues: CARTMNRVRNQPQHF.

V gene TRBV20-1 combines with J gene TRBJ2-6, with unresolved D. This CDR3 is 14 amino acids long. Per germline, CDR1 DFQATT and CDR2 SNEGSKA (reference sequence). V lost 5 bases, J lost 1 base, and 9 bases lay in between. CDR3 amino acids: CSALDGSGANVLTF. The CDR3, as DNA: TGCAGTGCTCTGGACGGATCTGGGGCCAACGTCCTGACTTTC.

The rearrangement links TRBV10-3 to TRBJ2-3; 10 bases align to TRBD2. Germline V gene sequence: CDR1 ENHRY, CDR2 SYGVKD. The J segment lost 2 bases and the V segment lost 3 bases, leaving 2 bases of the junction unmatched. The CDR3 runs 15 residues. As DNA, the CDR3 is TGTGCCATCAGTGAACTAGCGGGACCCACAGATACGCAGTATTTT. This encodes CAISELAGPTDTQYF.

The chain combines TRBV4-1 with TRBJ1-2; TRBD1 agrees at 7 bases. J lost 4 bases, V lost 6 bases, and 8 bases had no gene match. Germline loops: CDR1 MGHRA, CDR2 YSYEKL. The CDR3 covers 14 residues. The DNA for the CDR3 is TGCGCCAGCAGAAACTGGGGACAGCCCTATGGCTACACCTTC. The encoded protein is CASRNWGQPYGYTF.

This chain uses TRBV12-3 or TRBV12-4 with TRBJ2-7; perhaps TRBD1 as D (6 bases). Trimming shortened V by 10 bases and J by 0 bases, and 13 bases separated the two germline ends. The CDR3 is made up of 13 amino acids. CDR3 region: CAIRTVPSYEQYF. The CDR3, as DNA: TGTGCCATCCGGACAGTCCCCTCCTACGAGCAGTACTTC.

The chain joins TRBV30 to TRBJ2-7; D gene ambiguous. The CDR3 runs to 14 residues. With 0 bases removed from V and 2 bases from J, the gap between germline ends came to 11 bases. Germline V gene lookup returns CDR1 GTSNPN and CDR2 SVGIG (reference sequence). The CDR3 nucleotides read TGTGCCTGGAGTGTTGGGGAAGGCGCCTACGAGCAGTACTTC. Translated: CAWSVGEGAYEQYF. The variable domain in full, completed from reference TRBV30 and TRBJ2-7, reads SQTIHQWPATLVQPVGSPLSLECTVEGTSNPNLYWYRQAAGRGLQLLFYSVGIGQISSEVPQNLSASRPQDRQFILSSKKLLLSDSGFYLCAWSVGEGAYEQYFGPGTRLTVT.

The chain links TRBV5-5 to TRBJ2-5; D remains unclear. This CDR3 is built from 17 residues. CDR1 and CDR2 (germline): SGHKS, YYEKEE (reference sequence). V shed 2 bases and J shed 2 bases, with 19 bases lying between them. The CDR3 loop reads CASSFSMFVRLQETQYF. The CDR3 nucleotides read TGTGCCAGCAGCTTTTCGATGTTTGTCAGGTTGCAAGAGACCCAGTACTTC.

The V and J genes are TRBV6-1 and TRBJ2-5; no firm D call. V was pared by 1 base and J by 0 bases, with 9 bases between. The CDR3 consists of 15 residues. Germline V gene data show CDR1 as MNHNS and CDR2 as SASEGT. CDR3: CASSEGRMYQETQYF. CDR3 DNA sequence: TGTGCCAGCAGTGAAGGGCGGATGTACCAAGAGACCCAGTACTTC.